One sample yielded the 25 T cell receptor beta chains listed below, sequenced in a study of memory CD4+ T cells and cytomegalovirus serostatus (dated by TCRdb to about 2019). A FACSAria II was used to sort memory CD4+ T cells, defined as single viable CD3+CD4+CD8-CD45RO+ cells. To prepare the library, the immunoSEQ multiplex PCR assay was applied. TCRdb mirrors the immuneACCESS table, restricted to in-frame sequences. Some clones are absent from its copies; in checked studies, under half trace to an unresolved V gene, and the reason for the others is unknown. The sample table shows 35,000 to 45,000 clones, and about 79% are seen once. Around 1.1% of the sample is in the top ten clones. Sample: memory CD4+ T cells from blood. The receptors derive from an adult in good health and CMV-seronegative.

The CDR3 DNA follows: TGTGCCACCCAGGGGCGATACACAGATACGCAGTATTTT. This encodes CATQGRYTDTQYF. The chain uses TRBV14 and TRBJ2-3; possibly TRBD1 for D (6 bases). The germline V gene encodes CDR1 SGHDN and CDR2 FVKESK. The CDR3 covers 13 residues. V was clipped by 10 bases and J by 2 bases, with 13 bases between them.

The V call is TRBV5-1, the J call TRBJ2-1; a possible D gene is TRBD2 (6 bases). The CDR3 has 15 residues. Germline V gives CDR1 SGHRS, CDR2 YFSETQ. V was shortened by 5 bases and J by 2 bases, with 14 bases between the two germline ends. The CDR3 here is CASRVAVQTYNEQFF. Written as DNA, the CDR3 is TGCGCCAGCAGGGTAGCGGTCCAGACCTACAATGAGCAGTTCTTC.

The chain is built from TRBV25-1 and TRBJ2-7, with TRBD2 identical over 7 bases. The V and J ends lost 8 bases and 3 bases, in that order; junction bases with no gene match: 13. The CDR3 consists of 15 residues. CDR1 and CDR2 from the germline V gene are MGHDK and SYGVNS. This CDR3 is CASQPAGRTIYEQYF. The CDR3, as DNA: TGTGCCAGCCAACCAGCGGGACGGACGATCTACGAGCAGTACTTC.

This chain uses TRBV7-2 with TRBJ2-7; TRBD1 aligns across 8 bases. CDR3 length: 15 amino acids. V gave up 1 base and J gave up 6 bases; unmatched junction bases: 8. The germline gives CDR1 SGHTA, CDR2 FQGNSA. The CDR3 loop is CASSLGGTGRVEQYF. The CDR3, as DNA: TGTGCCAGCAGCTTAGGAGGGACAGGTCGTGTCGAGCAGTACTTC.

V gene TRBV19 combines with J gene TRBJ2-5, with a weak D call TRBD2 (6 bases). With 4 bases removed from V and 3 bases from J, the gap between germline ends came to 6 bases. Germline CDR1 and CDR2: LNHDA and SQIVND (reference sequence). This CDR3 has 12 amino acids. CDR3 sequence: CASSRGEETQYF. DNA of the CDR3: TGTGCCAGTAGTAGGGGGGAAGAGACCCAGTACTTC.

V gene TRBV15 combines with J gene TRBJ2-2; no definite D call. CDR1 is LNHNV, CDR2 YYDKDF, per germline (reference sequence). V was cut by 0 bases and J by 7 bases, with 6 bases left in between. The CDR3 consists of 13 residues. The CDR3 sequence: CATSRDSIGELFF. The CDR3 DNA reads TGTGCCACCAGCAGAGATAGTATCGGGGAGCTGTTTTTT. The entire variable domain, with the rest obtained from reference TRBV15 and TRBJ2-2, is as follows: DAMVIQNPRYQVTQFGKPVTLSCSQTLNHNVMYWYQQKSSQAPKLLFHYYDKDFNNEADTPDNFQSRRPNTSFCFLDIRSPGLGDTAMYLCATSRDSIGELFFGEGSRLTVL.

To note about this clone: The junction does not match germline at one end; this may be a read error. Other DNA sequences in the sample encode the same CDR3. This chain uses TRBV30 with TRBJ2-7; D remains unclear. This CDR3 has 13 residues. Germline lookup yields CDR1 GTSNPN and CDR2 SVGIG (reference sequence). Here the CDR3 reads CAWSSRPFYEQYF. CDR3 DNA: TGCGCCTGGAGTAGCCGCCCCTTTTACGAGCAGTACTTC.

This chain connects TRBV7-9 to TRBJ1-2; D remains ambiguous. Trimming removed 1 base at V and 8 bases at J, with 8 bases between. The CDR3 runs 12 residues. Germline loops: CDR1 SEHNR, CDR2 FQNEAQ (reference sequence). CDR3 sequence reads: CASSLEISGYTF. The DNA of the CDR3 is TGTGCCAGCAGCTTAGAAATCTCAGGCTACACCTTC.

The chain links TRBV11-2 to TRBJ1-3; D remains ambiguous. Trimming took 5 bases from V and 3 from J, leaving 5 bases between them. In germline, CDR1 is SGHAT, CDR2 FQNNGV. CDR3 length: 12 residues. The CDR3 spells CASSNNGNTIYF. CDR3 bases: TGTGCCAGCAGCAACAATGGAAACACCATATATTTT.

The chain uses TRBV6-1 and TRBJ1-2; the match to TRBD1 covers 7 bases. Germline V CDR1 and CDR2: MNHNS, SASEGT. V gave up 2 bases and J gave up 4 bases; unmatched junction bases: 4. The CDR3 totals 14 residues. CDR3 DNA: TGTGCCAGCAGTGAATCATCAGGGGGCTATGGCTACACCTTC. Translation gives CASSESSGGYGYTF.

The DNA of the CDR3 is TGTGCCAGCAGTGAGCGATACTCGACAGGGGCCAAGGAGACCCAGTACTTC. The encoded protein is CASSERYSTGAKETQYF. The chain couples TRBV6-1 to TRBJ2-5; TRBD1 aligns across 8 bases. Germline V gene lookup returns CDR1 MNHNS and CDR2 SASEGT. V lost 3 bases to trimming and J lost 5 bases; unmatched junction nucleotides: 14. The CDR3 consists of 17 residues.

V usage is TRBV7-6 and J usage is TRBJ1-4; 8 bases map to TRBD1. Trimming cost V 11 bases and J 6 bases; bases outside gene matches: 11. In germline, CDR1 is SGHVS, CDR2 FNYEAQ. The CDR3 covers 14 residues. In DNA, the CDR3 is TGTGCCTCCCAAGGGGCAGGGGGCGATGAAAAACTGTTTTTT. This codes for CASQGAGGDEKLFF.

This clone came up a few times. V and J are TRBV7-9 and TRBJ1-2; weak D call: TRBD1 (5 bases). Trimming shortened V by 1 base and J by 5 bases, and 11 bases separated the two germline ends. There are 14 residues in the CDR3. CDR1 and CDR2 from the germline V gene are SEHNR and FQNEAQ (reference sequence). The CDR3 coding sequence is TGTGCCAGCAGCTTAGGGGTGGGGCAGTATGGCTACACCTTC. Encoded protein: CASSLGVGQYGYTF.

The V call is TRBV27, the J call TRBJ1-2, with 10 nucleotides matching TRBD1. Trimming removed 6 bases from V and 4 bases from J; junction bases left unmatched: 8. This CDR3 is 15 amino acids long. Looked up from germline, CDR1 is MNHEY and CDR2 is SMNVEV (reference sequence). Written as DNA, the CDR3 is TGTGCCAGCAGACAAGGCGGACAGGGGGGCTATGGCTACACCTTC. This codes for CASRQGGQGGYGYTF.

As DNA, the CDR3 is TGTGCCAGCAGTGACGGAAGCTATGGCTACACCTTC. It is translated as CASSDGSYGYTF. This chain uses TRBV25-1 with TRBJ1-2; D gene unclear. The V gene lost 3 bases and the J gene lost 4 bases, with 6 bases spanning the gap. This CDR3 contains 12 residues. Germline CDR1 and CDR2: MGHDK and SYGVNS.

This rearrangement joins TRBV13 to TRBJ1-2; unclear D gene. V lost 0 bases and J lost 5, with 4 bases in between. This CDR3 is 12 amino acids long. Germline lookup yields CDR1 PRHDT and CDR2 FYEKMQ (reference sequence). DNA of the CDR3: TGTGCCAGCAGCTTAGGACAGTATGGCTACACCTTC. This gives the protein CASSLGQYGYTF. The full variable domain, completed using reference TRBV13 and TRBJ1-2, is AAGVIQSPRHLIKEKRETATLKCYPIPRHDTVYWYQQGPGQDPQFLISFYEKMQSDKGSIPDRFSAQQFSDYHSELNMSSLELGDSALYFCASSLGQYGYTFGSGTRLTVV.

The chain uses TRBV10-3 and TRBJ2-7; 10 positions match TRBD1. Germline CDR1 is ENHRY and CDR2 is SYGVKD. V dropped 3 bases and J dropped 3; count of bases not matched to a gene: 5. The CDR3 spans 15 residues. This chain's CDR3 is CAISDSGQGSYEQYF. DNA of the CDR3: TGTGCCATCAGTGACTCGGGACAGGGGAGCTACGAGCAGTACTTC.

The rearrangement uses TRBV5-4 and TRBJ1-1; 8 bases line up with TRBD1. The length of the CDR3 is 15 residues. After removal of 1 base from V and 6 bases from J, the junction contained 8 bases not matched to a gene. The germline V gene encodes CDR1 SGHNT and CDR2 YYREEE (reference sequence). CDR3 sequence reads: CASSLKDRDGAEAFF. The CDR3 DNA reads TGTGCCAGCAGCTTGAAGGACAGGGATGGCGCTGAAGCTTTCTTT.

The CDR3 sequence: CASSGSSDTQYF. Here the CDR3 DNA reads TGTGCCAGCAGCGGGTCCTCTGATACGCAGTATTTT. The chain has TRBV5-6 and TRBJ2-3; no reliable D call. Germline V gene sequence: CDR1 SGHDT, CDR2 YYEEEE. This CDR3 comprises 12 residues. The germline V and J ends were trimmed by 4 bases and 6 bases, with 9 bases remaining between them.

The gene calls are TRBV25-1 and TRBJ1-2; D might be TRBD1 (5 bases). The CDR3 covers 12 residues. Looked up from germline, CDR1 is MGHDK and CDR2 is SYGVNS. V lost 4 bases, J lost 3 bases, and 6 bases lay in between. CDR3 protein: CASSGGDYGYTF. As DNA, the CDR3 is TGTGCCAGCAGTGGGGGGGACTATGGCTACACCTTC.

The rearrangement joins TRBV19 to TRBJ1-2; D not certain. The germline V and J ends were trimmed by 3 bases and 5 bases, with 10 bases remaining between them. There are 13 residues in the CDR3. CDR1 is LNHDA and CDR2 is SQIVND in the germline V gene (reference sequence). CDR3 bases: TGTGCCAGTAGTATGGATGGAAGTTATGGCTACACCTTC. Encoded protein: CASSMDGSYGYTF. The entire variable domain, with the rest obtained from reference TRBV19 and TRBJ1-2, is as follows: DGGITQSPKYLFRKEGQNVTLSCEQNLNHDAMYWYRQDPGQGLRLIYYSQIVNDFQKGDIAEGYSVSREKKESFPLTVTSAQKNPTAFYLCASSMDGSYGYTFGSGTRLTVV.

The CDR3 is CASSSWTSYRAFF. The CDR3 bases are TGTGCCAGCAGCTCCTGGACCTCTTATCGAGCTTTCTTT. The J gene is TRBJ1-1, the V gene TRBV7-2, with D unclear. Germline V gives CDR1 SGHTA, CDR2 FQGNSA. Trimming pared 4 bases from V and 10 bases from J, leaving 16 bases between. The CDR3 has 13 amino acids.

The J gene is TRBJ2-7, the V gene TRBV7-9; the D is unclear. CDR1 is SEHNR and CDR2 is FQNEAQ in the germline V gene (reference sequence). V lost 3 bases, J lost 3 bases, and 6 bases lay in between. The CDR3 loop spans 12 amino acids. CDR3 coding DNA: TGTGCCAGCAGCTTTTCCCACTACGAGCAGTACTTC. This sequence encodes CASSFSHYEQYF.

The chain joins TRBV29-1 to TRBJ1-1; TRBD1 might be the D (5 bases). V was trimmed by 7 bases and J by 3 bases, leaving 15 bases between them. The CDR3 has 13 residues. Germline V gene lookup returns CDR1 SQVTM and CDR2 ANQGSEA. The CDR3 sequence: CSGQQARYTEAFF. CDR3 DNA: TGCAGCGGACAACAGGCAAGGTACACTGAAGCTTTCTTT.

The chain combines TRBV30 with TRBJ1-1, with no clear D. This CDR3 region has 14 residues. CDR1 GTSNPN and CDR2 SVGIG come from the germline V gene (reference sequence). Trimming took 2 bases from V and 5 from J, leaving 15 bases between them. CDR3 in DNA: TGTGCCTGGAGTAATTCGGGGATGTGGACTGAAGCTTTCTTT. Translated, it gives CAWSNSGMWTEAFF.